What follows describes a single TCR beta chain. Its antigen is currently not known. No much larger clone is present one base from it, and per-base qualities are unavailable. These data originate in a study of T cell responses to AZD1222 COVID-19 vaccine (dated by TCRdb to the early 2020s). Study-level background: TCR sequencing was performed for about 240 trial participants, of whom about 210 were given two doses of AZD1222 and approximately 25 were given two doses of MenACWY control vaccine. Trial participants were enrolled by age into 18-55, 56-69 and 70-plus year subgroups, with about 150, 28 and 57 TCR-sequenced participants respectively. The paper's findings and limits, for the study overall: Conclusions about previously exposed vaccinees are limited, since just a handful of AZD1222 recipients were seropositive for SARS-CoV-2 at baseline. The whole spike protein was spanned by vaccine-associated CD4 TCRs, and dominant responses were seen in regions 160-218 and 743-854. The 56-69-year group was small, and its depth increase did not reach significance, likely because of low power. Because no samples from the day 14 peak response were available, repertoires could be characterized only after the peak T cell response. Participants were mostly white British and included more females than males, and it was suggested by the authors that clonal diversity may have been underestimated. Spike-specific TCR breadth and depth rose significantly after two AZD1222 doses compared with day 0 and with MenACWY recipients. Epitopes outside the regions mutated in the B.1.351 and B.1.1.7 variants were reportedly recognized by nearly half of the unique spike-specific TCRs.

Spanning cysteine to phenylalanine, the CDR3 consists of 16 amino acids. Only the CDR3 portion is preserved as DNA: 48 bases, with reading frame beginning at the first base. From a lookup of the germline V gene, CDR1 and CDR2 are SNHLY and FYNNEI. Relative to germline, V is missing 7 bases and J is missing 8 bases, with 13 bases of the junction outside any gene match. The CDR3 regions of human TCRbeta chains were analyzed by immunosequencing. On the authors' methods: TCRs in the repertoires were matched against a reference library of SARS-CoV-2-specific TCRs that had been generated with the MIRA antigen-specificity platform. Breadth was defined as the fraction of unique TCRs that were SARS-CoV-2-associated, and depth was defined as the fraction of total T cells that were SARS-CoV-2-associated. Using the MIRA data, every spike-specific TCR was mapped to the spike region that the TCR reacted to and assigned to either a CD4 or a CD8 class. Log10-transformed breadth and depth values were compared by one-way ANOVA with Sidak's multiple comparisons tests. The clones in this table, taken by TCRdb from immuneACCESS, are in-frame only. Not every clone is retained; where verified, under half of the shortfall comes from an unresolved V gene, and the cause of the rest is unknown. That table furnishes V, J and clone size, whereas the DNA furnished D and trimming. The sample table lists 55,000 to 75,000 clones, around 74% of them with a count of one. Around 20% of the sample belongs to the ten largest clones.

The time point label on this specimen signifies: baseline before first vaccination. The sample's treatment or condition label, in plain terms: meningococcal conjugate vaccine given as trial control. Vaccinee samples were obtained from the UK trials COV001 and COV002, which included a single-blind randomized controlled phase 2/3 trial of AZD1222 (ChAdOx1 nCoV-19) in healthy adults. Trial participant PBMC samples were collected at day 0 and day 28 after the second dose for TCRbeta chain sequencing. The rearranged chain carries TRBV2 and TRBJ2-1; 11 middle bases align to TRBD2. The material sequenced was peripheral blood, taken on day 0 of MenACWY control vaccination. The sequence was collected from an adult in good health. The CDR3 corresponds to CASKLLAGAPVHEQFF. The DNA sequence follows: TGTGCCAGCAAACTACTAGCGGGGGCCCCAGTCCATGAGCAGTTCTTC.